This entry lists 8 T cell receptor beta chains sequenced from one sample in a study of cytomegalovirus exposure and HLA in healthy donors. It was with 60 Vbeta and 13 Jbeta primers that the PCR ran. TCRdb's table, derived via immunoSEQ multiplex PCR, lists solely in-frame clones and lacks some. This table has 150,000 to 200,000 clones, about four fifths appearing once. The sample taken for sequencing was PBMCs. The receptors were sampled from a woman aged 30 to 39 in good health and CMV-seropositive.

This chain links TRBV5-8 with TRBJ1-1; 9 bases are shared with TRBD1. V lost 3 bases and J lost 4; bases outside the gene matches: 10. Germline values: CDR1 SGHTS, CDR2 YDEGEE. The CDR3 totals 16 residues. The CDR3 nucleotides are TGTGCCAGCAGCTGGGAATTCGGACAGGGGACCACTGAAGCTTTCTTT. Residues: CASSWEFGQGTTEAFF.

This clone was recorded once. The chain has TRBV9 and TRBJ2-1; D perhaps matches TRBD2 (7 bases). This CDR3 has 15 residues. Deletions cut 0 bases from V and 2 bases from J, with 9 bases between. Per germline, CDR1 SGDLS and CDR2 YYNGEE. This chain's CDR3 is CASSVAGGPYNEQFF. In DNA, the CDR3 is TGTGCCAGCAGCGTAGCGGGGGGCCCCTACAATGAGCAGTTCTTC.

J is TRBJ2-5 and V is TRBV5-1, with D perhaps TRBD1 (6 bases). There are 14 residues in the CDR3. V lost 5 bases to trimming and J lost 4 bases, with 15 bases between them. Germline V gene lookup returns CDR1 SGHRS and CDR2 YFSETQ. Here the CDR3 reads CASRTGGGLETQYF. In DNA form, the CDR3 reads TGCGCCAGCAGGACTGGTGGGGGCTTAGAGACCCAGTACTTC.

V gene TRBV6-5 combines with J gene TRBJ1-1, with D hard to call. The CDR3 sequence is 14 residues long. CDR1 is MNHEY, CDR2 SVGAGI, per germline. Trimming shortened V by 2 bases and J by 6 bases, and 13 bases separated the two germline ends. CDR3 bases: TGTGCCAGCAGTTACAGGAGGGTGTGGTCTGAAGCTTTCTTT. Translating gives CASSYRRVWSEAFF.

The rearrangement uses TRBV5-4 and TRBJ2-7, with D possibly being TRBD2 (6 bases). The germline V gene encodes CDR1 SGHNT and CDR2 YYREEE (reference sequence). V was pared by 2 bases and J by 5 bases, with 11 bases between. The CDR3 loop spans 13 amino acids. The CDR3: CASSFERRDEQYF. CDR3 DNA: TGTGCCAGCAGCTTTGAGAGGAGGGACGAGCAGTACTTC.

The chain couples TRBV29-1 to TRBJ1-5; TRBD1 matches 8 bases. V lost 4 bases and J lost 5; bases outside the gene matches: 7. Germline CDR1 SQVTM, CDR2 ANQGSEA. This CDR3 spans 14 amino acids. CDR3 coding DNA: TGCAGCGTTGTGGCAGGGGGCGTCGATCAGCCCCAGCATTTT. Translation gives CSVVAGGVDQPQHF.

This chain uses TRBV4-3 with TRBJ1-6; weak D call: TRBD1 (6 bases). CDR3 length: 14 residues. Germline lookup yields CDR1 LGHNA and CDR2 YSLEER. V was trimmed by 2 bases and J by 9 bases, leaving 11 bases between them. The CDR3 region is CASSQQGSCSPLHF. CDR3 bases: TGCGCCAGCAGCCAACAGGGGTCGTGTTCACCCCTCCACTTT.

The V and J genes are TRBV28 and TRBJ2-3; TRBD1 matches at 9 bases. The CDR3 covers 15 residues. Germline assignment: CDR1 MDHEN and CDR2 SYDVKM. The V and J ends lost 4 bases and 4 bases, in that order; junction bases with no gene match: 6. CDR3 loop: CASSYRGRNADTQYF. Written as DNA, the CDR3 is TGTGCCAGCAGTTACAGGGGGCGCAACGCAGATACGCAGTATTTT.